A selection of T cell receptor beta chains follows, all from one sample in a study of radiation and T cells in renal cell carcinoma. TCRdb keeps only in-frame clones here, not all; method: immunoSEQ multiplex PCR. The sample lists 130,000 to 150,000 clones, 70% to 90% occurring once. The sample in question was blood, obtained from a patient whose treatment included radiotherapy and nephrectomy. All receptors come from a woman in her fifties or sixties with renal cell carcinoma. Each CDR3 is given with its conserved first and last residue. D genes are given only for firm matches. Only part of the rows carry a size: once, few, many, or a class if the clone is expanded.

D	V	size	J	DNA	CDR3
.	TRBV5-6	.	TRBJ1-5	TGTGCCAGCAGCTTGCAGGGTTGGAATCAGCCCCAGCATTTT	CASSLQGWNQPQHF
.	TRBV6-5	.	TRBJ1-1	TGTGCCAGCAGTCGCGGACCGAACACTGAAGCTTTCTTT	CASSRGPNTEAFF
TRBD2	TRBV9	once	TRBJ2-3	TGTGCCAGCAGCGGGTCTAGCGGGACTAGCACAGATACGCAGTATTTT	CASSGSSGTSTDTQYF
.	TRBV19	.	TRBJ2-7	TGTGCCAGTAGTATAGGTACAGGAGAATTCTACGAGCAGTACTTC	CASSIGTGEFYEQYF
.	TRBV4-3	once	TRBJ1-1	TGCGCCAGCAGCCAGGGTGGACGGGATGAAGCTTTCTTT	CASSQGGRDEAFF
.	TRBV6-9	.	TRBJ2-5	TGTGCCAGCAGTCCTCCCGGGGAAGAGACCCAGTACTTC	CASSPPGEETQYF
TRBD1	TRBV10-3	once	TRBJ2-3	TGTGCCATCAGTGGCGCCCGGGACAGGGCAGATACGCAGTATTTT	CAISGARDRADTQYF
.	TRBV2	.	TRBJ1-5	TGTGCCAGCAGCAGAAGGACGGTCAATCAGCCCCAGCATTTT	CASSRRTVNQPQHF
.	TRBV4-1	.	TRBJ1-3	TGCGCCAGCAGCCAAGTCACTGTAAGCGCTGGAAACACCATATATTTT	CASSQVTVSAGNTIYF
TRBD2	TRBV29-1	.	TRBJ2-2	TGCAGCGTGAAACGGACTAGCGGGGGGGCCGGGGAGCTGTTTTTT	CSVKRTSGGAGELFF
.	TRBV9	.	TRBJ2-5	TGTGCCAGCAGCGTAGTCGGAGAGACCCAGTACTTC	CASSVVGETQYF
.	TRBV29-1	.	TRBJ2-7	TGCAGCGTCACCCTCCTTGGGGGGCGCGGGTACGAGCAGTACTTC	CSVTLLGGRGYEQYF
.	TRBV6-5	.	TRBJ1-1	TGTGCCAGCAGCCCCGGACGCCCTGACACTGAAGCTTTCTTT	CASSPGRPDTEAFF
TRBD1	TRBV5-4	.	TRBJ2-5	TGTGCCAGCAGCTTTTGGGGACAGGGGATTCTGGAGACCCAGTACTTC	CASSFWGQGILETQYF
TRBD2	TRBV7-9	.	TRBJ2-1	TGTGCCAGCAGCTCTGACCTAGCGGGGGTCTTGAATGAGCAGTTCTTC	CASSSDLAGVLNEQFF
.	TRBV29-1	.	TRBJ2-3	TGCAGCGTCGGTTACGCGGGACTTCGCACAGATACGCAGTATTTT	CSVGYAGLRTDTQYF
.	TRBV30	.	TRBJ2-2	TGTGCCTGGAAGGCGGGGGCCGCGAACACCGGGGAGCTGTTTTTT	CAWKAGAANTGELFF
.	TRBV5-1	once	TRBJ1-1	TGCGCCGGTGAAGACAATAACACTGAAGCTTTCTTT	CAGEDNNTEAFF
.	TRBV4-3	.	TRBJ1-1	TGCGCCAGCAGCCAAGATGTAATAGGGCGGTTGTATGGCACTGAAGCTTTCTTT	CASSQDVIGRLYGTEAFF
TRBD1	TRBV5-1	.	TRBJ1-1	TGCGCCAGCAGCTTGGGAGGGACAGGGCCTGAAGCTTTCTTT	CASSLGGTGPEAFF
TRBD2	TRBV6-1	.	TRBJ2-1	TGTGCCAGCAGTGAACTCAGCGGGGGGTTGAATGAGCAGTTCTTC	CASSELSGGLNEQFF
.	TRBV28	.	TRBJ1-1	TGTGCCAGCAGTATCGCTGGGGGCGCGGGTTCTACCACTGAAGCTTTCTTT	CASSIAGGAGSTTEAFF
.	TRBV6-6	.	TRBJ1-5	TGTGCCAGCTTGTCAGGGGAGAATCAGCCCCAGCATTTT	CASLSGENQPQHF
.	TRBV19	once	TRBJ2-1	TGTGCCAGTAGTAGAGCGGAACTCTCCTACAATGAGCAGTTCTTC	CASSRAELSYNEQFF
.	TRBV4-1	.	TRBJ1-2	TGCGCCAGCAGCCAAGATCGTTATGCGGCCCTCCCTAGGGACTATGGCTACACCTTC	CASSQDRYAALPRDYGYTF